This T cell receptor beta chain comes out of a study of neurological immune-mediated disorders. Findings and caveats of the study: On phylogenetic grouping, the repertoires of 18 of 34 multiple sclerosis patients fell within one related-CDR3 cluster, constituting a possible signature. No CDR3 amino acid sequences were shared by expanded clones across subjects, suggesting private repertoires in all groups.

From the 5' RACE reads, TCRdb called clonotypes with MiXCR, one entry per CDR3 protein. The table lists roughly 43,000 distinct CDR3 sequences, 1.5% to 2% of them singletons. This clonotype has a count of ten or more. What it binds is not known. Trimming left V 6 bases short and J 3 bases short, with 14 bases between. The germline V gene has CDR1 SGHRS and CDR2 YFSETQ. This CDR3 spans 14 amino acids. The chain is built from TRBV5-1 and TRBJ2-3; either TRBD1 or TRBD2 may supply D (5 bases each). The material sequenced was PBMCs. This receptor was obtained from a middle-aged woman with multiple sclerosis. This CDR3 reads CASTWGYGTDTQYF. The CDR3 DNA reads TGCGCCAGCACGTGGGGGTACGGAACAGATACGCAGTATTTT.